The rows below give T cell receptor beta chains drawn from one sample of a study of beta chain features in type 1 diabetes. Produced via immunoSEQ multiplex PCR; TCRdb's table is partial and in-frame only. The repertoire includes roughly 230,000 clones, roughly 11% of them detected once, and more than 0.015% sits in the top ten. Source material: naive CD4+ T cells from blood. These receptors came from a man younger than 45 with type 1 diabetes. CDR3s include the opening cysteine and the closing phenylalanine or tryptophan. D genes are given only for firm matches. The size field is filled for only some rows; it gives once, few, many or a size class.

v_gene: TRBV5-1
abundance: .
j_gene: TRBJ1-2
d_gene: .
CDR3aa: CASSLSTENYGYTF
CDR3nt: TGCGCCAGCAGCTTGTCGACTGAGAACTATGGCTACACCTTC

v_gene: TRBV18
abundance: few
j_gene: TRBJ1-4
d_gene: TRBD1
CDR3aa: CASSRGQSTTNEKLFF
CDR3nt: TGTGCCAGCTCACGGGGACAGAGCACAACTAATGAAAAACTGTTTTTT

v_gene: TRBV7-9
abundance: few
j_gene: TRBJ1-5
d_gene: .
CDR3aa: CASSLQGSNQPQHF
CDR3nt: TGTGCCAGCAGCTTACAGGGGAGCAATCAGCCCCAGCATTTT

v_gene: TRBV19
abundance: .
j_gene: TRBJ2-1
d_gene: .
CDR3aa: CASSIAPGYPYNEQFF
CDR3nt: TGTGCCAGTAGTATAGCCCCAGGGTATCCCTACAATGAGCAGTTCTTC

v_gene: TRBV6-5
abundance: few
j_gene: TRBJ2-7
d_gene: TRBD2
CDR3aa: CASSYALAGKSYEQYF
CDR3nt: TGTGCCAGCAGTTACGCGCTAGCGGGTAAATCCTACGAGCAGTACTTC

v_gene: TRBV2
abundance: few
j_gene: TRBJ2-4
d_gene: TRBD2
CDR3aa: CASAGAGGTNIQYF
CDR3nt: TGTGCCAGCGCGGGCGCGGGGGGTACGAACATTCAGTACTTC

v_gene: TRBV30
abundance: few
j_gene: TRBJ1-3
d_gene: .
CDR3aa: CAWAHRSGNTIYF
CDR3nt: TGTGCCTGGGCACATCGCTCTGGAAACACCATATATTTT

v_gene: TRBV9
abundance: .
j_gene: TRBJ2-1
d_gene: TRBD2
CDR3aa: CASSLPGLAGGLDNEQFF
CDR3nt: TGTGCCAGCAGCTTGCCGGGACTAGCGGGGGGGTTGGACAATGAGCAGTTCTTC

v_gene: TRBV25-1
abundance: .
j_gene: TRBJ2-7
d_gene: TRBD1
CDR3aa: CASSKRQGSYEQYF
CDR3nt: TGTGCCAGCAGTAAAAGACAGGGCTCCTACGAGCAGTACTTC

v_gene: TRBV2
abundance: .
j_gene: TRBJ1-2
d_gene: TRBD1
CDR3aa: CASSSTGTQAGYTF
CDR3nt: TGTGCCAGCAGTTCGACAGGGACGCAGGCGGGCTACACCTTC

v_gene: TRBV4-3
abundance: few
j_gene: TRBJ1-2
d_gene: .
CDR3aa: CASSSEVGATGYTF
CDR3nt: TGCGCCAGCAGCTCGGAGGTGGGGGCGACTGGCTACACCTTC

v_gene: TRBV7-2
abundance: .
j_gene: TRBJ2-5
d_gene: .
CDR3aa: CASSPTVFETQYF
CDR3nt: TGTGCCAGCAGCCCGACAGTTTTCGAGACCCAGTACTTC

v_gene: TRBV7-9
abundance: few
j_gene: TRBJ2-1
d_gene: .
CDR3aa: CASRSNPRRGSPNEQFF
CDR3nt: TGTGCCAGCAGATCGAACCCTCGGCGAGGGTCACCCAATGAGCAGTTCTTC

v_gene: TRBV2
abundance: .
j_gene: TRBJ2-7
d_gene: TRBD1
CDR3aa: CASRRGQGAYEQYF
CDR3nt: TGTGCCAGCAGGAGGGGACAGGGGGCTTACGAGCAGTACTTC

v_gene: TRBV5-1
abundance: few
j_gene: TRBJ2-5
d_gene: .
CDR3aa: CASSWDTQETQYF
CDR3nt: TGCGCCAGCAGCTGGGACACTCAAGAGACCCAGTACTTC

v_gene: TRBV5-1
abundance: few
j_gene: TRBJ2-6
d_gene: .
CDR3aa: CASRQVAGANVLTF
CDR3nt: TGCGCCAGCAGACAGGTCGCTGGGGCCAACGTCCTGACTTTC

v_gene: TRBV5-1
abundance: few
j_gene: TRBJ1-5
d_gene: .
CDR3aa: CASSLRGNQPQHF
CDR3nt: TGCGCCAGCAGCTTACGGGGCAATCAGCCCCAGCATTTT

v_gene: TRBV29-1
abundance: .
j_gene: TRBJ1-1
d_gene: .
CDR3aa: CSVSRVMNTEAFF
CDR3nt: TGCAGCGTGAGCAGGGTGATGAACACTGAAGCTTTCTTT